This T cell receptor (beta chain) was documented in a study of cytomegalovirus exposure and HLA in healthy donors. Amplification used 60 Vbeta primers and 13 Jbeta primers. The protocol was immunoSEQ multiplex PCR, while the TCRdb copy is restricted to in-frame clones and leaves out a portion. The top ten clones hold approximately 3.7% of a sample with around 92,000 clones, approximately 80% of them seen once. Germline CDR1 SGHRS, CDR2 YFSETQ. The trim removed 4 bases at V and 0 bases at J, leaving 11 bases unmatched. This CDR3 comprises 18 residues. Sequencing used PBMCs. The sequence was collected from a female donor in good health and CMV-seropositive. This chain connects TRBV5-1 to TRBJ2-2, with TRBD1 matching 8 bases. CDR3 DNA sequence: TGCGCCAGCAGCGCGGGCCCAGGGGGCCCATCGAACACCGGGGAGCTGTTTTTT. As protein: CASSAGPGGPSNTGELFF.